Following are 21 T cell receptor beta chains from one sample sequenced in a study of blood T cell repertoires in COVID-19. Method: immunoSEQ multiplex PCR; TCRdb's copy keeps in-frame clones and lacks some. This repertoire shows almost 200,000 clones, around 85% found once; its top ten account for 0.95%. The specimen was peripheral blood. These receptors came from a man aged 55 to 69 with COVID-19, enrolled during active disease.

The CDR3 loop reads CASSDLGQMNTEAFF. CDR3 sequence (DNA): TGTGCCAGCAGTGATTTGGGACAGATGAACACTGAAGCTTTCTTT. J is TRBJ1-1 and V is TRBV2; 7 nucleotides match TRBD1. The V and J ends lost 3 bases and 0 bases, in that order; junction bases with no gene match: 4. Germline CDR1 SNHLY, CDR2 FYNNEI. The CDR3 length is 15 residues.

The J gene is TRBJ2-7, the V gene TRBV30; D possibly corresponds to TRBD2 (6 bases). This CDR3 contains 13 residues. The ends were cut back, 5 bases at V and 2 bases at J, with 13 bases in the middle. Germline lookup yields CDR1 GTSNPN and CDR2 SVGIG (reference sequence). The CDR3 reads CAWRGGGAYEQYF. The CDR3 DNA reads TGTGCCTGGCGTGGGGGAGGTGCCTACGAGCAGTACTTC.

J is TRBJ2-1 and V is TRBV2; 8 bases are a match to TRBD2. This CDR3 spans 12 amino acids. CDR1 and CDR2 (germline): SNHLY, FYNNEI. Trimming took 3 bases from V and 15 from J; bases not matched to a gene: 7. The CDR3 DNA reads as TGTGCCAGCAGTGACGTCGGGAGGGCCCCGTTCTTC. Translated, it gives CASSDVGRAPFF.

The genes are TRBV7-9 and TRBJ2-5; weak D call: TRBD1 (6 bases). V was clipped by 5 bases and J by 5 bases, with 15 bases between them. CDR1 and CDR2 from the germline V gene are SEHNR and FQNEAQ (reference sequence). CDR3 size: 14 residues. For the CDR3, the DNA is TGTGCCAGCAGCACCCAACAGGGAAGCGAGACCCAGTACTTC. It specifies CASSTQQGSETQYF.

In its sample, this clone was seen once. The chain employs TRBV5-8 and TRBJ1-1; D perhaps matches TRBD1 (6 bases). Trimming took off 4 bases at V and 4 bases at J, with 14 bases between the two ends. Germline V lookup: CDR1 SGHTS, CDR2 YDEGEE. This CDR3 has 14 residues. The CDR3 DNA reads TGTGCCAGCAGCCCCAGGGGTCTTGGCACTGAAGCTTTCTTT. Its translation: CASSPRGLGTEAFF. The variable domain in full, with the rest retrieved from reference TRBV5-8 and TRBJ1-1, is EAGVTQSPTHLIKTRGQQATLRCSPISGHTSVYWYQQALGLGLQFLLWYDEGEERNRGNFPPRFSGRQFPNYSSELNVNALELEDSALYLCASSPRGLGTEAFFGQGTRLTVV.

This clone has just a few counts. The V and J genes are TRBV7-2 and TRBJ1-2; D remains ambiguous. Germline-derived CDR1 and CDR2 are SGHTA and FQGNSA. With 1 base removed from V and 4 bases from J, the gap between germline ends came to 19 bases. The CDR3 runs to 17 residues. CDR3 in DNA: TGTGCCAGCAGCTTAGAGTCCTCGCCCCCACTAGCCTATGGCTACACCTTC. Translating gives CASSLESSPPLAYGYTF.

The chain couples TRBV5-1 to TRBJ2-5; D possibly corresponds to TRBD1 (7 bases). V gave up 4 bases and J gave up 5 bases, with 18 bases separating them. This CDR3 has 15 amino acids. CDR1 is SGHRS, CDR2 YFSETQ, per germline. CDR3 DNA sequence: TGCGCCAGCAGCCGGACCGCGGGACAGAGGGAGACCCAGTACTTC. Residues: CASSRTAGQRETQYF. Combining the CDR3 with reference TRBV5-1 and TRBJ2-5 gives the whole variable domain KAGVTQTPRYLIKTRGQQVTLSCSPISGHRSVSWYQQTPGQGLQFLFEYFSETQRNKGNFPGRFSGRQFSNSRSEMNVSTLELGDSALYLCASSRTAGQRETQYFGPGTRLLVL.

The CDR3 DNA is TGTGCCAGCAGCTTCCGGGACACACGGGACGAGCAGTACTTC. It codes for CASSFRDTRDEQYF. The rearrangement joins TRBV7-2 to TRBJ2-7; tentatively, D is TRBD1 (6 bases). The CDR3 runs to 14 residues. With 3 bases removed from V and 5 bases from J, the gap between germline ends came to 14 bases. Germline V gene lookup returns CDR1 SGHTA and CDR2 FQGNSA.

CDR3 DNA: TGTGCCAGTACCGATGCGGATCGTCGGCAGAGCTCTGGAAACACCATATATTTT. This translates into CASTDADRRQSSGNTIYF. V and J are TRBV19 and TRBJ1-3; D remains ambiguous. The CDR3 totals 18 residues. Germline loops: CDR1 LNHDA, CDR2 SQIVND (reference sequence). Trimming stripped 7 bases from V and 0 bases from J, with 22 bases between.

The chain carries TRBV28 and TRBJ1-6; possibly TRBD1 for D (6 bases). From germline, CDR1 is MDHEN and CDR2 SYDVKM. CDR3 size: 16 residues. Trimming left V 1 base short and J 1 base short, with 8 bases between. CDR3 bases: TGTGCCAGCAGTTTATTGAGGGGGTCCTATAATTCACCCCTCCACTTT. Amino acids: CASSLLRGSYNSPLHF.

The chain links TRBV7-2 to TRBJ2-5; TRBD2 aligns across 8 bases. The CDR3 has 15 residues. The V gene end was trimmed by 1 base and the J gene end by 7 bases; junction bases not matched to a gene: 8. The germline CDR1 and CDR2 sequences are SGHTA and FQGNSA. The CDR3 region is CASSLGSSGRVTQYF. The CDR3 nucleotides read TGTGCCAGCAGCTTAGGGTCGTCCGGGAGGGTGACCCAGTACTTC.

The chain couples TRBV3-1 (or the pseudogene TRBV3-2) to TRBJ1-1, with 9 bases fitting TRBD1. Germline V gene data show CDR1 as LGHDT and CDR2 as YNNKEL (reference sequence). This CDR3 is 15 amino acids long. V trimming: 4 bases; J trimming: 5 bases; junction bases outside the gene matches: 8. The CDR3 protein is CASSPFDRGNTEAFF. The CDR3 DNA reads TGTGCCAGCAGCCCATTCGACAGGGGGAATACTGAAGCTTTCTTT.

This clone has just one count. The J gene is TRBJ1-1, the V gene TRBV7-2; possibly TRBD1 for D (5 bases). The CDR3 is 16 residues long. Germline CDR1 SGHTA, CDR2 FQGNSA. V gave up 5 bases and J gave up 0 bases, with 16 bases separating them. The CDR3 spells CASSPASGGVNTEAFF. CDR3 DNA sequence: TGTGCCAGCAGCCCCGCGTCGGGAGGGGTGAACACTGAAGCTTTCTTT. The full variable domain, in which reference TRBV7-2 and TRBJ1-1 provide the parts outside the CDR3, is GAGVSQSPSNKVTEKGKDVELRCDPISGHTALYWYRQSLGQGLEFLIYFQGNSAPDKSGLPSDRFSAERTGGSVSTLTIQRTQQEDSAVYLCASSPASGGVNTEAFFGQGTRLTVV.

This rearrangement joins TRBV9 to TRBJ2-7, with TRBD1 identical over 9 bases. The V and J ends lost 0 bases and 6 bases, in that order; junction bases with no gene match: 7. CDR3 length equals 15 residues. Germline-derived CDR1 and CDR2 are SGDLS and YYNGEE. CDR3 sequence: CASSVGRDRVAEQYF. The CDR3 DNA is TGTGCCAGCAGCGTAGGCCGGGACAGGGTCGCCGAGCAGTACTTC.

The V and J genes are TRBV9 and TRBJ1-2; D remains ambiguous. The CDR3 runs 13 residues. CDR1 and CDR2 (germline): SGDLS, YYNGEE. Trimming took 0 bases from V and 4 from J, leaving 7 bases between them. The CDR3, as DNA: TGTGCCAGCAGCGTAGGAGGGCGCTATGGCTACACCTTC. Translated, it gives CASSVGGRYGYTF.

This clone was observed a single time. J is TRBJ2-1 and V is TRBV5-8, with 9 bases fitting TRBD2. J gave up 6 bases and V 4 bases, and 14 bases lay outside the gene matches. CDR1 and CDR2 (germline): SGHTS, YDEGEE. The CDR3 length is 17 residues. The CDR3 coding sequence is TGTGCCAGCAGCGGTGGGTGGGGGACTAGCCGGACCAATGAGCAGTTCTTC. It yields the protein CASSGGWGTSRTNEQFF.

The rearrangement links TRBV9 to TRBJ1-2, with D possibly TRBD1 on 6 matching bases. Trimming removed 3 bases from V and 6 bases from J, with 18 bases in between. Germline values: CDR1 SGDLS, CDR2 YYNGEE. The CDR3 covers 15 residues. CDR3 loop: CASSALGGQGDGYTF. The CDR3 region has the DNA TGTGCCAGCAGCGCCCTCGGGGGGCAAGGTGATGGCTACACCTTC.

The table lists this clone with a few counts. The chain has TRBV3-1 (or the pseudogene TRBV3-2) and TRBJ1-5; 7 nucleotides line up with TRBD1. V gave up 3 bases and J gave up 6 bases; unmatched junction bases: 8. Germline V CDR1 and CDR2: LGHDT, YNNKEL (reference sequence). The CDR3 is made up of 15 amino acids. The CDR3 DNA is TGTGCCAGCAGCCAGGATCAGGGGGTTGGTCAGCCCCAGCATTTT. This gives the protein CASSQDQGVGQPQHF.

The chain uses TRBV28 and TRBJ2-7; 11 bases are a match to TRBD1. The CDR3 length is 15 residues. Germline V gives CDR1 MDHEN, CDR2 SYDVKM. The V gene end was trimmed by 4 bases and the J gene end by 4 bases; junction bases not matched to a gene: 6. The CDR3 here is CASSSPGTGGYEQYF. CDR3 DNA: TGTGCCAGCAGTTCACCCGGGACAGGGGGGTACGAGCAGTACTTC.

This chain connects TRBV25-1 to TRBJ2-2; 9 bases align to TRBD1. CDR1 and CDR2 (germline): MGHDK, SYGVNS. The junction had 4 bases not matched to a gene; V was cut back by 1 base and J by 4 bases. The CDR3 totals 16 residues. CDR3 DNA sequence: TGTGCCAGCAGTGAATGGGGACAGGGTGTCACCGGGGAGCTGTTTTTT. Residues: CASSEWGQGVTGELFF.

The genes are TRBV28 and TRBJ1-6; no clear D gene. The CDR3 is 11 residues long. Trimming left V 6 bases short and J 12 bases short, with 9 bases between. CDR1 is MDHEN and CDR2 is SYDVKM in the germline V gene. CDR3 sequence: CASSTNQPLHF. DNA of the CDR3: TGTGCCAGCAGCACTAACCAACCCCTCCACTTT. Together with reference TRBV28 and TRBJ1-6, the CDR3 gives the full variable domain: DVKVTQSSRYLVKRTGEKVFLECVQDMDHENMFWYRQDPGLGLRLIYFSYDVKMKEKGDIPEGYSVSREKKERFSLILESASTNQTSMYLCASSTNQPLHFGNGTRLTVT.